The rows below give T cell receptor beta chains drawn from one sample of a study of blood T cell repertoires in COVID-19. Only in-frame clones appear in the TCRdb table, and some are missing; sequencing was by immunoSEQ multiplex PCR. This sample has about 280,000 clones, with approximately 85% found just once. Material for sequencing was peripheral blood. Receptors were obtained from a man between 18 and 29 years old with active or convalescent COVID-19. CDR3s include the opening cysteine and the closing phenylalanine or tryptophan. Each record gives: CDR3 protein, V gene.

CDR3 protein: CASSLAHGTGYLGVTGELFF
V gene: TRBV5-5

CDR3 protein: CASSLGQVLTEAFF
V gene: TRBV7-9

CDR3 protein: CASSVAGLNEQFF
V gene: TRBV9

CDR3 protein: CASRGQGNNSPLHF
V gene: TRBV2

CDR3 protein: CASSTGGEGSPLHF
V gene: TRBV28

CDR3 protein: CASSAGLAPDTQYF
V gene: TRBV13

CDR3 protein: CASSREIQETQYF
V gene: TRBV18

CDR3 protein: CASSPRLAGGRETQYF
V gene: TRBV9

CDR3 protein: CASSPTPGGLYEQYF
V gene: TRBV18

CDR3 protein: CASGRGTGVNQPQHF
V gene: TRBV12-5